This record looks at one TCR beta chain sequence and its context. Germline is not matched at one junction end, which may reflect a read error. These data are taken from a study of regulatory T cells in long-lasting Graves disease. CDR1 and CDR2 (germline): MDHEN, SYDVKM. This CDR3 is built from 16 residues. Noted time point: newly diagnosed GD, antithyroid drugs for less than 3 months. The TCR library was prepared using RNA isolated from PBMCs. Assembly of TCR beta libraries relied on iRepertoire HTBI primers together with Arm-PCR of CDR3 regions. TCRdb passed the multiplex PCR reads through MiXCR, listing each CDR3 protein once. The sample contains 500,000 or so distinct CDR3 sequences, 14% of which appear only once. Another study also made use of these data, one on T cells in Graves' hyperthyroidism and ophthalmopathy.

The genes are TRBV28 and TRBJ2-7; TRBD2 might be the D (6 bases). The origin of this receptor is a woman in her forties or fifties with Graves disease. The starting material was peripheral blood mononuclear cells (PBMCs), obtained at new diagnosis, from a patient treated with antithyroid drugs. CDR3 sequence (DNA): TGTGCCAGCAGTTTATATGCGGGGACTTGCACCTACGAGCAGTGCTTC. Its protein product is CASSLYAGTCTYEQCF.